The 5 T cell receptor beta chains listed next were all sequenced from one sample in a study of cytomegalovirus exposure and HLA in healthy donors. The protocol was immunoSEQ multiplex PCR, while the TCRdb copy is restricted to in-frame clones and leaves out a portion. Among 150,000 to 200,000 clones listed, around 86% were seen once. The specimen sequenced was PBMCs. The receptors come from a woman aged 18-30 years in good health and CMV-seronegative.

This sequence joins TRBV5-1 and TRBJ2-7; tentative D call: TRBD1 (6 bases). Germline V gene sequence: CDR1 SGHRS, CDR2 YFSETQ. V was shortened by 5 bases and J by 1 base, with 16 bases between the two germline ends. CDR3 length: 15 amino acids. DNA for the CDR3: TGCGCCAGCAGGATATCAATAGGACAGTCCTACGAGCAGTACTTC. It yields the protein CASRISIGQSYEQYF.

The chain has TRBV6-5 and TRBJ2-5, with a weak D call TRBD2 (5 bases). Trimming left V 7 bases short and J 1 base short, with 13 bases between. The CDR3 is made up of 14 amino acids. Germline loops: CDR1 MNHEY, CDR2 SVGAGI. The CDR3 reads CASTFPGSQETQYF. Here the CDR3 DNA reads TGTGCCAGCACCTTCCCGGGAAGCCAAGAGACCCAGTACTTC.

The chain joins TRBV6-4 to TRBJ2-2, with no clear D. V lost 3 bases, J lost 3 bases, and 8 bases lay in between. Looked up from germline, CDR1 is MRHNA and CDR2 is SNTAGT. CDR3 size: 14 residues. The CDR3 DNA reads TGTGCCAGCAGTGAACAGTTTGACACCGGGGAGCTGTTTTTT. Translated, it gives CASSEQFDTGELFF.

The sample holds a few counts of this clone. The chain is built from TRBV29-1 and TRBJ2-7, with D perhaps TRBD1 (5 bases). Germline CDR1 and CDR2: SQVTM and ANQGSEA. The ends were cut back, 6 bases at V and 5 bases at J, with 14 bases in the middle. There are 12 residues in the CDR3. For the CDR3, the DNA is TGCAGCGTCTCCCATCAGGGTGACGAGCAGTACTTC. Encoded protein: CSVSHQGDEQYF.

This clone has just a few counts. V usage is TRBV18 and J usage is TRBJ1-4; TRBD1 might be the D (6 bases). CDR3 length equals 14 residues. Trimming left V 5 bases short and J 8 bases short, with 15 bases between. Germline CDR1 KGHSH, CDR2 LQKENI. This CDR3 is CASSWGRVGEKLFF. As DNA, the CDR3 is TGTGCCAGCTCATGGGGGCGAGTTGGGGAAAAACTGTTTTTT.